This TCR beta chain was retrieved from a study of a mutant IDH1 vaccine in newly diagnosed glioma. Whole-study context: Patients under treatment included 62.5% males and about 38% females and had a mean age of approximately 40 years. Earlier treatment was radiotherapy, temozolomide, or both, with most getting both.

Study-level results: Vaccine-induced immune responses were detected in about 93% of patients.

CDR3 length equals 16 residues. Germline V gives CDR1 MGHRA, CDR2 YSYEKL. The germline V and J ends were trimmed by 1 base and 5 bases, with 17 bases remaining between them. Notes on this clone: Its specificity is not known.

Libraries were prepared by immunoSEQ multiplex PCR; TCRdb keeps only in-frame clonotypes and omits some of them. The profile shows around 50,000 clones, roughly 85% of them singletons. Sample time point: baseline, week 1 (first vaccination visit). Treatment noted: pre-vaccination baseline after standard-of-care therapy. The receptor was derived from a man in his forties with glioma. Sequencing used PBMCs, obtained from a glioma patient treated with radiotherapy, temozolomide or both. This rearrangement joins TRBV4-1 to TRBJ1-1; D is perhaps TRBD1 (5 bases). Here the CDR3 reads CASSQVVGQGRTEAFF. The CDR3, as DNA: TGCGCCAGCAGCCAAGTTGTAGGTCAGGGAAGGACTGAAGCTTTCTTT.